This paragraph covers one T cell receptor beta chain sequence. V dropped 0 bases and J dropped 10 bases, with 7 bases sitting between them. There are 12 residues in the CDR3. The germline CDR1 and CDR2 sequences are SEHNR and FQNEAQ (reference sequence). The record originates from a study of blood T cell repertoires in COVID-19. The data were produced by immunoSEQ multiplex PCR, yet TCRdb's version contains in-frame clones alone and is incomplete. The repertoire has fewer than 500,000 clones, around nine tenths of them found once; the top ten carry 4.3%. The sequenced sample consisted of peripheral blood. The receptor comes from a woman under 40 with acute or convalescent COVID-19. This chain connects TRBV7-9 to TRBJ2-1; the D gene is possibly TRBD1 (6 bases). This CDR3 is CASSLAGTEQFF. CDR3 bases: TGTGCCAGCAGCTTAGCGGGGACAGAGCAGTTCTTC.